Included here is one T cell receptor (beta chain) sequence, with context. As yet, its antigen is unknown. From CD4+ cells came CD45RA+ naive and CD45RA-negative memory subsets. CDR1 and CDR2 (germline): SEHNR, FQNEAQ (reference sequence). V shed 1 base and J 3 bases; nucleotides not matched to a gene: 6. CDR3 size: 15 residues. This specimen belongs to a study of shared clonotypes between healthy human individuals. At the level of the study: For every donor, three CD4 naive, three CD4 memory, two CD8 naive and one CD8 memory plates were used. Study-level points and caveats: In having few donors, the study represented limited genetic and exposure-history diversity. Clonotypes shared by all four donors outscored non-shared clonotypes in generation probability.

The protocol was immunoSEQ multiplex PCR, while the TCRdb copy is restricted to in-frame clones and leaves out a portion. The sample holds about 680,000 clones; 55% to 75% are singletons and the top ten take about 1.7%. This clonotype originated in a woman in her thirties in good health. Material for sequencing was memory CD4+ T cells sorted from blood. Subset specified: CD45RA-negative fraction. J is TRBJ2-7 and V is TRBV7-9; 7 nucleotides agree with TRBD2. As DNA, the CDR3 is TGTGCCAGCAGCTTAGGGGCTAGCGGAAACTACGAGCAGTACTTC. Amino acid sequence: CASSLGASGNYEQYF.